The rows below give T cell receptor beta chains drawn from one sample of a study of technical replicates of blood from a few donors. Measured with immunoSEQ multiplex PCR; TCRdb has only the in-frame clones, and not every one. There are 98,000 or so clones in the sample; around 95% occur only once, and 0.2% to 0.25% lies in the top ten. Sequencing was done on a sample of T cells isolated from PBMCs. The origin of the receptors is a human donor in good health. The conserved cysteine and the conserved F or W are not part of the CDR3 here.

V gene,J gene,CDR3 protein
TRBV6-1,TRBJ1-1,ASSAILGGASRNTEAF
TRBV19,TRBJ1-2,ATLKSDNYGYT
TRBV11-2,TRBJ1-2,ASSSSGTGFYGYT
TRBV10-3,TRBJ2-7,AITNDRDHEQY
TRBV7-9,TRBJ1-2,ASSFGRTLNYGYT
TRBV6-5,TRBJ1-4,ASRVRTASYEKLF
TRBV18,TRBJ2-7,ASSQTGGHEQY
TRBV19,TRBJ2-2,ASRGPGGGAGIGELF
TRBV29-1,TRBJ2-3,SVGPGLAGHTDTQY
TRBV18,TRBJ1-3,ASSADTGNTIY
TRBV18,TRBJ1-1,ASSSSGAGTEAF
TRBV6-5,TRBJ1-2,ASSGTGLDYGYT
TRBV27,TRBJ2-3,ASSLNLGTQY
TRBV2,TRBJ2-1,ASSQSLLAGGRNEQF
TRBV2,TRBJ2-1,ASSREGLAAINEQF
TRBV11-2,TRBJ2-7,ASSFFPPGDREGDEQY
TRBV4-1,TRBJ1-4,ASSQGGLIWTNEKLF
TRBV9,TRBJ2-1,ASSQGGAAYNEQF